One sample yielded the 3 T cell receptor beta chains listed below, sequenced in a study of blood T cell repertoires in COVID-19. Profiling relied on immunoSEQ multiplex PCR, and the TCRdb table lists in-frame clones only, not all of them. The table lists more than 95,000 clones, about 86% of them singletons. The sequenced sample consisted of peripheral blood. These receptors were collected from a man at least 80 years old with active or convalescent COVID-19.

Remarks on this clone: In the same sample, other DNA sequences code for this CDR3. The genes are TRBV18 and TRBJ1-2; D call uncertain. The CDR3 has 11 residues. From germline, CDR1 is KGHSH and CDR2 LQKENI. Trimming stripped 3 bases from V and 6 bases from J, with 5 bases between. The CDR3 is CASSPGDGYTF. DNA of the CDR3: TGTGCCAGCTCACCGGGCGATGGCTACACCTTC. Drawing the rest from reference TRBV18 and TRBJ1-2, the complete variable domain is NAGVMQNPRHLVRRRGQEARLRCSPMKGHSHVYWYRQLPEEGLKFMVYLQKENIIDESGMPKERFSAEFPKEGPSILRIQQVVRGDSAAYFCASSPGDGYTFGSGTRLTVV.

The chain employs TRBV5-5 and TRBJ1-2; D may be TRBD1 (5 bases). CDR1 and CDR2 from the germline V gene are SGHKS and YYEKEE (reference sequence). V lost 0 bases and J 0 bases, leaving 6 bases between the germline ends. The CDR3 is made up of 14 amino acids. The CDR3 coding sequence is TGTGCCAGCAGCTTGGCACAGGCTAACTATGGCTACACCTTC. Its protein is CASSLAQANYGYTF.

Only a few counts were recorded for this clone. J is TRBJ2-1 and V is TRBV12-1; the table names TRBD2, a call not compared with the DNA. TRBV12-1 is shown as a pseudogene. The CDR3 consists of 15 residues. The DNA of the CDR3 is TGTGCCAGCAGCCCGGGACTAGCGGGGGGCAATGAGCAGTTCTTC. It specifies CASSPGLAGGNEQFF.